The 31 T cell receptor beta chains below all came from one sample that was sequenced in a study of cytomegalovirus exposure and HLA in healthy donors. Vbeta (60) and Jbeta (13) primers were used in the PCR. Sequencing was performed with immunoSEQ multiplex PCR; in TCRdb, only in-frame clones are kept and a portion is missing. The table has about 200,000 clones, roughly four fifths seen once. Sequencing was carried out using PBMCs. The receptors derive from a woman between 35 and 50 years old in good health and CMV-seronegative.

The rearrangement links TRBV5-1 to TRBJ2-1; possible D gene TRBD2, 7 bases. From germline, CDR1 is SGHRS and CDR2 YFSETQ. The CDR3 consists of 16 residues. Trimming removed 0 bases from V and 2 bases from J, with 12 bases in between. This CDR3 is CASSLGGGVTYNEQFF. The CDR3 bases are TGCGCCAGCAGCTTGGGCGGGGGCGTAACCTACAATGAGCAGTTCTTC.

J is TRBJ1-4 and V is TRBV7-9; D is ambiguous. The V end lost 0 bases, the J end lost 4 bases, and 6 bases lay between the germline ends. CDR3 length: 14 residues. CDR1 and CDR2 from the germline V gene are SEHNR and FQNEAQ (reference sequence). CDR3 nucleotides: TGTGCCAGCAGCTTAGCCACCGGTAATGAAAAACTGTTTTTT. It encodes CASSLATGNEKLFF.

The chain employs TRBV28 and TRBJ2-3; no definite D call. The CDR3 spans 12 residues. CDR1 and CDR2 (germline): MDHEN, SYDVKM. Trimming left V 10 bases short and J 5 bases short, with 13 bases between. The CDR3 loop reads CAIGALGDTQYF. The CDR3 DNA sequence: TGTGCCATCGGAGCACTGGGAGATACGCAGTATTTT. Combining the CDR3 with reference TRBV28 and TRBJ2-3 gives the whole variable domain DVKVTQSSRYLVKRTGEKVFLECVQDMDHENMFWYRQDPGLGLRLIYFSYDVKMKEKGDIPEGYSVSREKKERFSLILESASTNQTSMYLCAIGALGDTQYFGPGTRLTVL.

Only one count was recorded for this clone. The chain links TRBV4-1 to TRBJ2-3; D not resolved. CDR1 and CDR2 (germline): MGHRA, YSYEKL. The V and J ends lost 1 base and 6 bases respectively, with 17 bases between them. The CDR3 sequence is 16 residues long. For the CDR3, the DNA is TGCGCCAGCAGCCAAGTTAATCTAGTATCAACGGATACGCAGTATTTT. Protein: CASSQVNLVSTDTQYF.

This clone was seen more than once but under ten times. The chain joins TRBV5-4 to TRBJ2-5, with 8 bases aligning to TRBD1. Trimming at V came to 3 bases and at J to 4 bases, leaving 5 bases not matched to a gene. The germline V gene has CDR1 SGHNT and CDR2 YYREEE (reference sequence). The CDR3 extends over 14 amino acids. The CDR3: CASSSDRDGETQYF. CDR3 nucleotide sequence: TGTGCCAGCAGCTCGGACAGGGACGGAGAGACCCAGTACTTC.

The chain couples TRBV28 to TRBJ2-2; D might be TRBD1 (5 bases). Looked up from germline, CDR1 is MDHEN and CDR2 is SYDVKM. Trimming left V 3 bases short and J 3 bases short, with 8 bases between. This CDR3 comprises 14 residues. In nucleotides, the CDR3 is TGTGCCAGCAGTTTGACAGCCGACACCGGGGAGCTGTTTTTT. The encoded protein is CASSLTADTGELFF.

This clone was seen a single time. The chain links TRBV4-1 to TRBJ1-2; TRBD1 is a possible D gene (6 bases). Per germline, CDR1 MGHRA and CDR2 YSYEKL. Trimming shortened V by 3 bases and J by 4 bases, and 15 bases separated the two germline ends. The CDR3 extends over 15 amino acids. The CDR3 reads CASSQTEGVTYGYTF. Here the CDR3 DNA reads TGCGCCAGCAGCCAGACCGAGGGGGTTACCTATGGCTACACCTTC.

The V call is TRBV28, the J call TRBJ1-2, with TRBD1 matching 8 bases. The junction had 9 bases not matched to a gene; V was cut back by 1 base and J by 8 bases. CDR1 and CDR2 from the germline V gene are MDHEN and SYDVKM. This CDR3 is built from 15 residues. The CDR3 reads CASSLYARGREGYTF. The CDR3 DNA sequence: TGTGCCAGCAGTTTATATGCCAGGGGGCGGGAGGGCTACACCTTC.

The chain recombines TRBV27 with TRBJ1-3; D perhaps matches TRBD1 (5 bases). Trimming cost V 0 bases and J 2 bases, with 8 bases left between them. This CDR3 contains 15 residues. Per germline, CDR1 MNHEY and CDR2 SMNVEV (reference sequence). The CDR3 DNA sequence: TGTGCCAGCAGTTTATCGGGGGGTCCTGGAAACACCATATATTTT. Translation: CASSLSGGPGNTIYF.

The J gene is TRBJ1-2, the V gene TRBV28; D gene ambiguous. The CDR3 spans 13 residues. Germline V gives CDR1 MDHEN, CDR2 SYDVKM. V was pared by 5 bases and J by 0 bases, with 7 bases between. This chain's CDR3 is CASSEAPNYGYTF. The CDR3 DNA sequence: TGTGCCAGCAGTGAGGCCCCTAACTATGGCTACACCTTC.

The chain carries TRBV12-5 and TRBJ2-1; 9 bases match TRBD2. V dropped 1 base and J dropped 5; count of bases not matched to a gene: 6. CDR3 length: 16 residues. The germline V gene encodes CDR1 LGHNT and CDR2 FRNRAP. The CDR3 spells CASGLATGTSNNEQFF. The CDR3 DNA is TGTGCTAGTGGTTTGGCCACCGGGACTAGCAACAATGAGCAGTTCTTC.

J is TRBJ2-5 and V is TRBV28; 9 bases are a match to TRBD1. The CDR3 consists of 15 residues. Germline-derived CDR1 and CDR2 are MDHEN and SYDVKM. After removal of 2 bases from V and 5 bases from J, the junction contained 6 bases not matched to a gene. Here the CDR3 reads CASSLHTGGRETQYF. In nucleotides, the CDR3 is TGTGCCAGCAGTTTACATACAGGGGGCCGGGAGACCCAGTACTTC. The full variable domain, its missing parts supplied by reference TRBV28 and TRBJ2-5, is DVKVTQSSRYLVKRTGEKVFLECVQDMDHENMFWYRQDPGLGLRLIYFSYDVKMKEKGDIPEGYSVSREKKERFSLILESASTNQTSMYLCASSLHTGGRETQYFGPGTRLLVL.

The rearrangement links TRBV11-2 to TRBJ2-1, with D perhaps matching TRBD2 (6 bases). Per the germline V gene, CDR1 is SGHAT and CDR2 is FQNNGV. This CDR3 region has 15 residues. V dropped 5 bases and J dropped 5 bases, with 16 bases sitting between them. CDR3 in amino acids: CASSPRLDGNNEQFF. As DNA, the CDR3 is TGTGCCAGCAGCCCTCGACTAGACGGAAACAATGAGCAGTTCTTC.

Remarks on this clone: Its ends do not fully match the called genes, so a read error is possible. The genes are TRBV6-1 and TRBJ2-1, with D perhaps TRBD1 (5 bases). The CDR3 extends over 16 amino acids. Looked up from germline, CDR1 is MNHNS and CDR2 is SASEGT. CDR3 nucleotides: TGTGCCAGCAGGGAAGGTATTAGGACATACTACAATGAGCAGTTCTTC. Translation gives CASREGIRTYYNEQFF.

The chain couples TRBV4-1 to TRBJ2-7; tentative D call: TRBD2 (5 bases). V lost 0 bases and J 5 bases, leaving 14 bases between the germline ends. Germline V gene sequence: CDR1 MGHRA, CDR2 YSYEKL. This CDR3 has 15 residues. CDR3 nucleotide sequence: TGCGCCAGCAGCCAAGAAGGAGGTGAGGCGAACGAGCAGTACTTC. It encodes CASSQEGGEANEQYF.

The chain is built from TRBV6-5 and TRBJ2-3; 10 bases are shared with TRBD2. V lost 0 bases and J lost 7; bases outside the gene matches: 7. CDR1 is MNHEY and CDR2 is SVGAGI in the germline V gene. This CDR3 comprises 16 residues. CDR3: CASSYSVAGGQYTQYF. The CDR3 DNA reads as TGTGCCAGCAGTTACTCGGTAGCGGGAGGCCAATATACGCAGTATTTT.

CDR3 in amino acids: CATNPGTGTSYGYTF. The CDR3 coding sequence is TGTGCCACCAACCCCGGGACAGGGACGTCCTATGGCTACACCTTC. The gene calls are TRBV10-3 and TRBJ1-2; 9 bases fit TRBD1. V gave up 10 bases and J gave up 4 bases; unmatched junction bases: 13. CDR3 length equals 15 residues. Germline assignment: CDR1 ENHRY and CDR2 SYGVKD.

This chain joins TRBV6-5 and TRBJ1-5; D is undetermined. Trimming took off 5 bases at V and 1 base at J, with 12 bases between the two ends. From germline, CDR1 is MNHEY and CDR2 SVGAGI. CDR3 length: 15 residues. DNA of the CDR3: TGTGCCAGCAGTCGAAAGGGAGCGAGCAATCAGCCCCAGCATTTT. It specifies CASSRKGASNQPQHF.

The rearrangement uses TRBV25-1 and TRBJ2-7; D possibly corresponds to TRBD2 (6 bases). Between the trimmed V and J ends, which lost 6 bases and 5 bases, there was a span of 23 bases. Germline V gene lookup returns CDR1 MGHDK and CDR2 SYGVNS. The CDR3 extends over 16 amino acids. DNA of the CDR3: TGTGCCAGCAGCCCTCCCGGGACTGGGGGTGGGAACGAGCAGTACTTC. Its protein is CASSPPGTGGGNEQYF.

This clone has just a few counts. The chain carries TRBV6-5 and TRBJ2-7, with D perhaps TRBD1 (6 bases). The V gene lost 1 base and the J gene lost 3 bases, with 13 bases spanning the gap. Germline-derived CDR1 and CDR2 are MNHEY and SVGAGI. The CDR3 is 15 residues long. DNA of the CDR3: TGTGCCAGCAGTTACTTTCAGGGGTCGCGCTACGAGCAGTACTTC. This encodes CASSYFQGSRYEQYF.

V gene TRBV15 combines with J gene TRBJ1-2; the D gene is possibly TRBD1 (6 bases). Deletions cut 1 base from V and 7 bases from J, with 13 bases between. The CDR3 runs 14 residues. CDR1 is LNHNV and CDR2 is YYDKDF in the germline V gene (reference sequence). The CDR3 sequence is CATSRGSRGGGYTF. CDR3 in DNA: TGTGCCACCAGCAGAGGTTCAAGGGGGGGTGGCTACACCTTC. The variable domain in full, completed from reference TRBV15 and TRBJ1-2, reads DAMVIQNPRYQVTQFGKPVTLSCSQTLNHNVMYWYQQKSSQAPKLLFHYYDKDFNNEADTPDNFQSRRPNTSFCFLDIRSPGLGDTAMYLCATSRGSRGGGYTFGSGTRLTVV.

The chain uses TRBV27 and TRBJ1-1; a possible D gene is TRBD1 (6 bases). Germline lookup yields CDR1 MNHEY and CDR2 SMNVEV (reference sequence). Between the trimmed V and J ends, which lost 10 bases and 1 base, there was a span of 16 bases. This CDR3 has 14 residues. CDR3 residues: CATSRAGENTEAFF. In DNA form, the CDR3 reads TGTGCCACAAGCCGGGCAGGGGAGAACACTGAAGCTTTCTTT.

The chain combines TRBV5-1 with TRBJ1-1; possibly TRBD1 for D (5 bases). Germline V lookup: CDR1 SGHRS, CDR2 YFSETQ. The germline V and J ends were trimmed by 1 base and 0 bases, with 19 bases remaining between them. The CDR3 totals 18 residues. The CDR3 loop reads CASSLSVATDLMNTEAFF. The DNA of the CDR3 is TGCGCCAGCAGCTTGAGTGTCGCGACAGACCTCATGAACACTGAAGCTTTCTTT.

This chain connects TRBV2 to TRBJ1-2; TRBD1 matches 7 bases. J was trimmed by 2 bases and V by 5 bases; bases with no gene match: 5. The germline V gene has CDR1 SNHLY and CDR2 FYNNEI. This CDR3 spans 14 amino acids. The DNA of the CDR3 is TGTGCCAGCAGTACCGGGACAGCGAACTATGGCTACACCTTC. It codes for CASSTGTANYGYTF.

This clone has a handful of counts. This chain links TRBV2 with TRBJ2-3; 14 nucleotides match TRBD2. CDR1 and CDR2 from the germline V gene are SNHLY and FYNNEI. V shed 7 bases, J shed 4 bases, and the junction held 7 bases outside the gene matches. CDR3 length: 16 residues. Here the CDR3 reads CASTEGLAGVADTQYF. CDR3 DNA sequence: TGTGCCAGCACCGAGGGACTAGCGGGAGTGGCAGATACGCAGTATTTT.

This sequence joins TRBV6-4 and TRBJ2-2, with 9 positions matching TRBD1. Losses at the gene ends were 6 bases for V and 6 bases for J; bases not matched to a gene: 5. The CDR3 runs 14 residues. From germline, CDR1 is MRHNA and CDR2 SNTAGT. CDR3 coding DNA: TGTGCCAGCAGGCGGACAGGGGAGGCCGGGGAGCTGTTTTTT. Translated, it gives CASRRTGEAGELFF.

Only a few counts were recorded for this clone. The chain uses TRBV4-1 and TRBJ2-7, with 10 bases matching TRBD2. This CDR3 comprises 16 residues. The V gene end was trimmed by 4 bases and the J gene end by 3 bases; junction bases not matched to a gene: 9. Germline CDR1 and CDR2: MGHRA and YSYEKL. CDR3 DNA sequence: TGCGCCAGCAGCCCCGTGACTAGCGGGTCGGGCTACGAGCAGTACTTC. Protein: CASSPVTSGSGYEQYF.

CDR3 nucleotide sequence: TGTGCCAGCAGCCCGAACAGGGGTCCCTACGAGCAGTACTTC. It yields the protein CASSPNRGPYEQYF. This rearrangement joins TRBV5-4 to TRBJ2-7, with 7 bases lining up with TRBD1. In germline, CDR1 is SGHNT, CDR2 YYREEE (reference sequence). The length of the CDR3 is 14 residues. V trimming: 4 bases; J trimming: 2 bases; junction bases outside the gene matches: 6.

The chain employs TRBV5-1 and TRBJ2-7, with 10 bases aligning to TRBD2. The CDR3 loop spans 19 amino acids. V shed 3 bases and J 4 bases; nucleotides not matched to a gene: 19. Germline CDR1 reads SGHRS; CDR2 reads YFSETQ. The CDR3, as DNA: TGCGCCAGCAGCTGGGGGATACAAGTTAGAGCGGGAGGGAATTACGAGCAGTACTTC. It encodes CASSWGIQVRAGGNYEQYF.

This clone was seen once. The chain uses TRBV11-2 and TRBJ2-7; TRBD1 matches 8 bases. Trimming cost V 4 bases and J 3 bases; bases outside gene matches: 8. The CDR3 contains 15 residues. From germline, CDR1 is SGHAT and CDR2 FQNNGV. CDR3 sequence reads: CASSYGQGRYYEQYF. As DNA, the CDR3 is TGTGCCAGCAGCTACGGACAGGGTCGGTACTACGAGCAGTACTTC.

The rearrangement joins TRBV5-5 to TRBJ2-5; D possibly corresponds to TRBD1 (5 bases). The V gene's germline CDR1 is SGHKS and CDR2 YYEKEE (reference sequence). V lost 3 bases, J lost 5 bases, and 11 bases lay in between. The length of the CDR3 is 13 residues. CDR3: CASSYQGSETQYF. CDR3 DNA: TGTGCCAGCAGCTACCAGGGATCGGAGACCCAGTACTTC.